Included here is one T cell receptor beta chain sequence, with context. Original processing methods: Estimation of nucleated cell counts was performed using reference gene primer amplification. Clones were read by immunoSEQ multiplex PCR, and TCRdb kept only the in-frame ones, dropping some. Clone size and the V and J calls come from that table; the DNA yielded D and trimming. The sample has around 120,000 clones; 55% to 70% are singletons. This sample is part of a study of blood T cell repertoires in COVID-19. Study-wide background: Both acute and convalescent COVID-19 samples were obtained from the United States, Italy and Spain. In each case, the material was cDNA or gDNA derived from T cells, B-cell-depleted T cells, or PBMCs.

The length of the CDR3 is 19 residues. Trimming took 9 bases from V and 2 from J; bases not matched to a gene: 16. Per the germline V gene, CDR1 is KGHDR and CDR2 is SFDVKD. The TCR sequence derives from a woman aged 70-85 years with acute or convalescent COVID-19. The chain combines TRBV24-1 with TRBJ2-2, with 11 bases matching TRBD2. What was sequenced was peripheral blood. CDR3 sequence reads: CATGYLSGTSGKNTGELFF. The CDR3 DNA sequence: TGTGCCACCGGGTACTTGTCCGGGACTAGCGGAAAAAACACCGGGGAGCTGTTTTTT.